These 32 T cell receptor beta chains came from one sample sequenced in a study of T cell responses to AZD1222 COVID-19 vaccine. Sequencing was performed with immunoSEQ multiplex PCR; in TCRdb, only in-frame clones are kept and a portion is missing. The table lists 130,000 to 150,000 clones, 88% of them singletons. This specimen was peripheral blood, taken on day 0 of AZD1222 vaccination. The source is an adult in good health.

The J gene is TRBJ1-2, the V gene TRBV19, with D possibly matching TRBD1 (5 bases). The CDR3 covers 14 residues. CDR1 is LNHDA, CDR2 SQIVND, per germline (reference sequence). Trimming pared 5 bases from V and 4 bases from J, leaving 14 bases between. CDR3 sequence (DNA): TGTGCCAGTAGTCTCCGCGCGGGGCCCTATGGCTACACCTTC. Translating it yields CASSLRAGPYGYTF.

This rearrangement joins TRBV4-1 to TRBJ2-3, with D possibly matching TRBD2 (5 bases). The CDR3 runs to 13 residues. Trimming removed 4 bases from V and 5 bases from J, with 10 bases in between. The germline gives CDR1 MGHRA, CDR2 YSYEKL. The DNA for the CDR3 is TGCGCCAGCAGCCTCGGACTGGGAGATACGCAGTATTTT. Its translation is CASSLGLGDTQYF.

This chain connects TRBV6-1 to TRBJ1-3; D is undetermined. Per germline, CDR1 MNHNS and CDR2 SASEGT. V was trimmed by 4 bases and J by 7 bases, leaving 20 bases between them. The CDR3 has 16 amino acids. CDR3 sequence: CASSVIAADPGNTIYF. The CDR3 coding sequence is TGTGCCAGCAGTGTCATAGCGGCCGACCCAGGCAACACCATATATTTT.

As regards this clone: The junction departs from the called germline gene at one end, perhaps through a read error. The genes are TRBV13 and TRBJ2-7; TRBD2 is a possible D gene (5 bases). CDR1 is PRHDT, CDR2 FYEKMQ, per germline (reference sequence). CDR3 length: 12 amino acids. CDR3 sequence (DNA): TGTGCCAGCAGCTTAGGCCGGGGTCTACTATCATTC. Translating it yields CASSLGRGLLSF.

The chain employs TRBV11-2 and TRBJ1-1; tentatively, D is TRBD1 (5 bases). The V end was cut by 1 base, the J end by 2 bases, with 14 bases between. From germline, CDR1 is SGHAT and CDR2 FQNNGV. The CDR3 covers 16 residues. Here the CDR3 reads CASSLGTRSINTEAFF. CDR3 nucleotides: TGTGCCAGCAGCTTAGGGACACGAAGTATTAACACTGAAGCTTTCTTT. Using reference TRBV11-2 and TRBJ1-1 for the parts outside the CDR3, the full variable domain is EAGVAQSPRYKIIEKRQSVAFWCNPISGHATLYWYQQILGQGPKLLIQFQNNGVVDDSQLPKDRFSAERLKGVDSTLKIQPAKLEDSAVYLCASSLGTRSINTEAFFGQGTRLTVV.

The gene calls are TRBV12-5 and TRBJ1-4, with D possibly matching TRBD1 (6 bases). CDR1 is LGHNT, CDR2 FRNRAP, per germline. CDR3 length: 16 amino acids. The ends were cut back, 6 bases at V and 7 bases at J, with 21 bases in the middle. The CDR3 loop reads CASGPAAGTSSEKLFF. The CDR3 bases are TGTGCTAGTGGCCCAGCCGCCGGGACAAGTAGTGAAAAACTGTTTTTT.

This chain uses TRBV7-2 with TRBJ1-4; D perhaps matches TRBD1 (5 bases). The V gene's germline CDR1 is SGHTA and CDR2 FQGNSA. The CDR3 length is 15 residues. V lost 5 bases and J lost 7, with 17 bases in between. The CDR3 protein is CASSRSGAWSEKLFF. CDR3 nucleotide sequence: TGTGCCAGCAGCCGTAGTGGGGCTTGGAGTGAAAAACTGTTTTTT.

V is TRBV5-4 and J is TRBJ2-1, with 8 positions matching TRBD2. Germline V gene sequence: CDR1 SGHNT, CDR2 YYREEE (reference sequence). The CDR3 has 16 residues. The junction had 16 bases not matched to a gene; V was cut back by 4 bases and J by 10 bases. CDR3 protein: CASSRGGRPQGVEQFF. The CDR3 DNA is TGTGCCAGCAGCCGCGGGGGGCGGCCCCAGGGAGTGGAGCAGTTCTTC.

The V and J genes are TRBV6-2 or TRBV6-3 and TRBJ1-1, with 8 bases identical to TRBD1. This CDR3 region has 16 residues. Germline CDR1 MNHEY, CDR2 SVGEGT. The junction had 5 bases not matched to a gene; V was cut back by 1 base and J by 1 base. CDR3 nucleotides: TGTGCCAGCAGTTACTTCCAGGGGGCCCGGAACACTGAAGCTTTCTTT. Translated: CASSYFQGARNTEAFF.

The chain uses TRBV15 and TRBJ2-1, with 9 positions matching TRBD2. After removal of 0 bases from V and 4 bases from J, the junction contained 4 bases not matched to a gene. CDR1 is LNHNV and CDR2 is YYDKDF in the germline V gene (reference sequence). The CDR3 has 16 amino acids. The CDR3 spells CATSREASGTYNEQFF. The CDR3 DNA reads TGTGCCACCAGCAGAGAAGCTAGCGGGACTTACAATGAGCAGTTCTTC.

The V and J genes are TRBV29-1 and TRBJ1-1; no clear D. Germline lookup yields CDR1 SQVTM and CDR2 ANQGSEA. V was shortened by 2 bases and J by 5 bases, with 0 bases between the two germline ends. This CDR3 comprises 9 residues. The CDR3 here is CSVETEAFF. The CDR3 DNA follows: TGCAGCGTTGAAACTGAAGCTTTCTTT.

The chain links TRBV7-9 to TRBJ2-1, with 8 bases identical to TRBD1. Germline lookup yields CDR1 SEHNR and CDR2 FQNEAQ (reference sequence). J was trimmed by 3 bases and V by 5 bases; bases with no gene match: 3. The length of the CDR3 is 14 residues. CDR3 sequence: CASSPDRGYNEQFF. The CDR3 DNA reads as TGTGCCAGCAGCCCAGACAGGGGCTACAATGAGCAGTTCTTC.

The CDR3 region has the DNA TGTGCCAGTACTCTAGCGGGAGTCCTCAATGAGCAGTTCTTC. Residues: CASTLAGVLNEQFF. The chain uses TRBV19 and TRBJ2-1; 10 positions agree with TRBD2. This CDR3 comprises 14 residues. The V gene end was trimmed by 7 bases and the J gene end by 6 bases; junction bases not matched to a gene: 6. Germline assignment: CDR1 LNHDA and CDR2 SQIVND (reference sequence). Full variable domain (missing parts from reference TRBV19 and TRBJ2-1): DGGITQSPKYLFRKEGQNVTLSCEQNLNHDAMYWYRQDPGQGLRLIYYSQIVNDFQKGDIAEGYSVSREKKESFPLTVTSAQKNPTAFYLCASTLAGVLNEQFFGPGTRLTVL.

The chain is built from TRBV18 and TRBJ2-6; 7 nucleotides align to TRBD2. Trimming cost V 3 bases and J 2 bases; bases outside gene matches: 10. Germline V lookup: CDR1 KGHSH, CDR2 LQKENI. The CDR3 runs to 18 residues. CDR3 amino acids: CASSPLDFAGAGANVLTF. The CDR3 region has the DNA TGTGCCAGCTCACCGTTAGACTTTGCGGGGGCTGGGGCCAACGTCCTGACTTTC.

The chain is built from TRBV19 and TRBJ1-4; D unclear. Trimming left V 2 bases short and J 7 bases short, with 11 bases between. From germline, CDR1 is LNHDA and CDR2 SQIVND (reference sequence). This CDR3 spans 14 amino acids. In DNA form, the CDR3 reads TGTGCCAGTAGTATATCGACCGGGTCTGAAAAACTGTTTTTT. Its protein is CASSISTGSEKLFF.

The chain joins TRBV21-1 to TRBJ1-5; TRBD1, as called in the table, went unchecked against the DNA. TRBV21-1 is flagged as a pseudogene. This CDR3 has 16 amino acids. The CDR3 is CASSKGALALPQPQHF. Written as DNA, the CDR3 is TGTGCCAGCAGCAAAGGGGCTTTGGCACTCCCACAGCCCCAGCATTTT.

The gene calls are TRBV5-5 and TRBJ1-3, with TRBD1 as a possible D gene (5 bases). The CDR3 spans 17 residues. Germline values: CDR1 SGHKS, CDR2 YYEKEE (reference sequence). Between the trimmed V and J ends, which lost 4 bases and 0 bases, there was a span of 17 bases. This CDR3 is CASSGMPGLTSGNTIYF. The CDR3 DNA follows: TGTGCCAGCAGCGGGATGCCGGGACTCACCTCTGGAAACACCATATATTTT.

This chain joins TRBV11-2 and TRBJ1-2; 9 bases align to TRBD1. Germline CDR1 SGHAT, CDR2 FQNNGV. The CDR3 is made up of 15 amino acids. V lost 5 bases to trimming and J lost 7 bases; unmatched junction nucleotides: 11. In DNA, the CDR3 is TGTGCCAGCAGCCGAACAGGGGGCAATTCGGGTGGCTACACCTTC. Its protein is CASSRTGGNSGGYTF. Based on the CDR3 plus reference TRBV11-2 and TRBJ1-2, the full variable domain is EAGVAQSPRYKIIEKRQSVAFWCNPISGHATLYWYQQILGQGPKLLIQFQNNGVVDDSQLPKDRFSAERLKGVDSTLKIQPAKLEDSAVYLCASSRTGGNSGGYTFGSGTRLTVV.

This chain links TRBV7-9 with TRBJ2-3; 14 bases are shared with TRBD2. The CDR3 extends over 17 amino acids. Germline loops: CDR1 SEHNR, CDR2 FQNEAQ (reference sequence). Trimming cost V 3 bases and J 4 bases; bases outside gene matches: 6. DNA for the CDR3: TGTGCCAGCAGCTTTTGGGGACTAGCGGGAGTTGCAGATACGCAGTATTTT. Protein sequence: CASSFWGLAGVADTQYF.

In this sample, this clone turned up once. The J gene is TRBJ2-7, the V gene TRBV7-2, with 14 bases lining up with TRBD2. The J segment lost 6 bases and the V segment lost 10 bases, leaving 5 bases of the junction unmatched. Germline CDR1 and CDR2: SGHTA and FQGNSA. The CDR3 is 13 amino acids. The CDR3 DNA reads TGTGCCACTAGGACTAGCGGGAGGTCCGAGCAGTACTTC. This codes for CATRTSGRSEQYF.

The CDR3 loop is CATQRLGQANEKLFF. CDR3 sequence (DNA): TGTGCCACCCAAAGATTGGGACAAGCTAATGAAAAACTGTTTTTT. V is TRBV6-5 and J is TRBJ1-4, with a weak D call TRBD1 (6 bases). The CDR3 spans 15 residues. Germline CDR1 is MNHEY and CDR2 is SVGAGI. Trimming cost V 10 bases and J 3 bases, with 18 bases left between them.

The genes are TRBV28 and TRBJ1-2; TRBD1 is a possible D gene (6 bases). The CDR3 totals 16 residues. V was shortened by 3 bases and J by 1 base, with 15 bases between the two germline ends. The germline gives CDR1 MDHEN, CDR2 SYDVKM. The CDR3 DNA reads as TGTGCCAGCAGTTTTCCAGGGGTCGACCTTAACTATGGCTACACCTTC. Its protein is CASSFPGVDLNYGYTF.

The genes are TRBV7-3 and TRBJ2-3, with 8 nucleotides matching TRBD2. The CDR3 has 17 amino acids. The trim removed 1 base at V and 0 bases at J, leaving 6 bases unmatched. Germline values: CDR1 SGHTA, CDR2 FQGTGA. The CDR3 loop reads CASSLKLRTSSTDTQYF. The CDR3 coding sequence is TGTGCCAGCAGCTTAAAGTTACGGACTAGCAGCACAGATACGCAGTATTTT.

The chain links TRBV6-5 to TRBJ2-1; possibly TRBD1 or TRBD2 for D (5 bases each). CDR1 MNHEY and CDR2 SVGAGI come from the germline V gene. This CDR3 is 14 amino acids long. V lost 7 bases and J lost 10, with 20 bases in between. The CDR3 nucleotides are TGTGCCAGCACTTCCTCCCCGGGACCCGTAGAGCAGTTCTTC. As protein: CASTSSPGPVEQFF.

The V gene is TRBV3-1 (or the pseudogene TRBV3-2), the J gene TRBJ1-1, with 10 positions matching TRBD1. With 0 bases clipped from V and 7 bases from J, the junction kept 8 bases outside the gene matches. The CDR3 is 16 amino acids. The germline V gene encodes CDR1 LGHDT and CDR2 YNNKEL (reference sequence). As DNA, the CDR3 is TGTGCCAGCAGCCAAGAGCTGACAGGGGGCCTAGGTGAAGCTTTCTTT. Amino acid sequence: CASSQELTGGLGEAFF.

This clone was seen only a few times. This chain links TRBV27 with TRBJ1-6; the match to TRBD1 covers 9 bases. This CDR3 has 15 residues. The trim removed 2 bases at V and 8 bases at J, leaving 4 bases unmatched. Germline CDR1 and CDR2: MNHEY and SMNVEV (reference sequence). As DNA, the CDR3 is TGTGCCAGCAGTTTAACGGGACAGGGTGATTCACCCCTCCACTTT. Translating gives CASSLTGQGDSPLHF.

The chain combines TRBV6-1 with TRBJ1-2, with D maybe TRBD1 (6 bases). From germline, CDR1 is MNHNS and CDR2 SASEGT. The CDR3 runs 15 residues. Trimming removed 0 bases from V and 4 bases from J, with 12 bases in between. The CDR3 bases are TGTGCCAGCAGTGAAGCGCTGGGGGCGTCCTATGGCTACACCTTC. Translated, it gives CASSEALGASYGYTF.

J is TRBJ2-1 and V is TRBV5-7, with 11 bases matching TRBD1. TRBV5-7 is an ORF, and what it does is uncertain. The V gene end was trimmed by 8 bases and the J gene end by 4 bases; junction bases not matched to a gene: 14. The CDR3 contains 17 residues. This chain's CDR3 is CARRGRFRDRGYNEQFF. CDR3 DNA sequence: TGTGCCAGGCGAGGAAGATTCCGGGACAGGGGGTACAATGAGCAGTTCTTC.

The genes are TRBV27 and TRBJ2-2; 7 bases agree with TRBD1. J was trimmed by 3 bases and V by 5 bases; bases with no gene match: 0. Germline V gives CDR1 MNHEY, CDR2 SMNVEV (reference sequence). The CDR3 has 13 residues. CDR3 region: CASSTGDTGELFF. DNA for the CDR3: TGTGCCAGCAGTACAGGGGACACCGGGGAGCTGTTTTTT.

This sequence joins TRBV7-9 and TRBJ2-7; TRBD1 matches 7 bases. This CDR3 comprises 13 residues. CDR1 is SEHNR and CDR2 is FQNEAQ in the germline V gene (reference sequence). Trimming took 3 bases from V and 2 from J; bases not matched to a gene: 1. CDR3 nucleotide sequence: TGTGCCAGCAGCTTCGGGACAGCCTACGAGCAGTACTTC. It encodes CASSFGTAYEQYF.

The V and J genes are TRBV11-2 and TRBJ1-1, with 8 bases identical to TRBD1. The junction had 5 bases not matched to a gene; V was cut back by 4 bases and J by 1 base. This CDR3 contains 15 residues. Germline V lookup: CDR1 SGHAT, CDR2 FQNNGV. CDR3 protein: CASSYTGGTNTEAFF. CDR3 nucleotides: TGTGCCAGCAGCTACACAGGGGGGACGAACACTGAAGCTTTCTTT.

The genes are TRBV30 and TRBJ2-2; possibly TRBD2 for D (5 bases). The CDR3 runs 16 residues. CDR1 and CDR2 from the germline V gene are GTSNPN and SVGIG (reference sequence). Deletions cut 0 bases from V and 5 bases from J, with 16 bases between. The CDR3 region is CAWSVRLASQTGELFF. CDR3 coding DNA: TGTGCCTGGAGTGTAAGGCTAGCTAGTCAGACCGGGGAGCTGTTTTTT.